These 7 T cell receptor beta chains originate from one sample sequenced in a study of shared clonotypes between healthy human individuals. Terminally differentiated effector memory CD45RA+ cells were left out of the naive CD8 fraction, which was CD45RO-negative and positively selected for CCR7. Here immunoSEQ multiplex PCR was the method, and the copy in TCRdb shows in-frame clones only, minus some. Here the sample spans approximately 1.9 million clones, 85% to 95% being singletons. The sample consisted of naive CD8+ T cells from PBMCs. Source of these receptors: a man aged 18 to 29 in good health. Some clones in this sample may be carry-over from other donors' samples.

The chain employs TRBV28 and TRBJ2-7; the match to TRBD1 covers 10 bases. The CDR3 runs to 15 residues. CDR1 and CDR2 from the germline V gene are MDHEN and SYDVKM. The junction had 7 bases not matched to a gene; V was cut back by 4 bases and J by 4 bases. The CDR3 region has the DNA TGTGCCAGCAGTTCCCGGGACAGGGGAGGTTACGAGCAGTACTTC. Its protein product is CASSSRDRGGYEQYF. Full variable domain (remainder filled in from reference TRBV28 and TRBJ2-7): DVKVTQSSRYLVKRTGEKVFLECVQDMDHENMFWYRQDPGLGLRLIYFSYDVKMKEKGDIPEGYSVSREKKERFSLILESASTNQTSMYLCASSSRDRGGYEQYFGPGTRLTVT.

The chain carries TRBV4-2 and TRBJ2-3; possibly TRBD2 for D (6 bases). Germline CDR1 reads LGHNA; CDR2 reads YNFKEQ. Trimming pared 1 base from V and 6 bases from J, leaving 17 bases between. The length of the CDR3 is 16 residues. For the CDR3, the DNA is TGTGCCAGCAGCCAAGTGGGCACGGGAGAGGGCGATACGCAGTATTTT. Its protein product is CASSQVGTGEGDTQYF.

This sequence joins TRBV6-6 and TRBJ1-4; D may be TRBD1 (6 bases). V dropped 4 bases and J dropped 7 bases, with 13 bases sitting between them. Germline CDR1 MNHNY, CDR2 SVGAGI (reference sequence). This CDR3 has 14 residues. This chain's CDR3 is CASSWTEIGEKLFF. The CDR3 DNA follows: TGTGCCAGCAGTTGGACAGAGATTGGTGAAAAACTGTTTTTT.

In its sample, this clone was seen a few times. The same CDR3 is also encoded by other DNA sequences in this sample. The genes are TRBV18 and TRBJ2-4, with D tentatively TRBD1 or TRBD2 (5 bases each). Trimming removed 0 bases at V and 5 bases at J, with 5 bases between. Germline CDR1 is KGHSH and CDR2 is LQKENI. There are 13 residues in the CDR3. CDR3 nucleotides: TGTGCCAGCTCACCACCGGGGGAAAACATTCAGTACTTC. Its translation: CASSPPGENIQYF. Together with reference TRBV18 and TRBJ2-4, the CDR3 gives the full variable domain: NAGVMQNPRHLVRRRGQEARLRCSPMKGHSHVYWYRQLPEEGLKFMVYLQKENIIDESGMPKERFSAEFPKEGPSILRIQQVVRGDSAAYFCASSPPGENIQYFGAGTRLSVL.

J is TRBJ2-1 and V is TRBV27; 10 bases match TRBD2. This CDR3 spans 15 amino acids. V trimming: 0 bases; J trimming: 8 bases; junction bases outside the gene matches: 4. CDR1 and CDR2 (germline): MNHEY, SMNVEV (reference sequence). Written as DNA, the CDR3 is TGTGCCAGCAGTTTATCGGGACTAGCGAATGATGAGCAGTTCTTC. Translation gives CASSLSGLANDEQFF.

This chain links TRBV27 with TRBJ1-2; D gene unclear. CDR1 MNHEY and CDR2 SMNVEV come from the germline V gene (reference sequence). The CDR3 has 13 residues. The V end was cut by 5 bases, the J end by 0 bases, with 7 bases between. Here the CDR3 reads CASSVGSNYGYTF. CDR3 DNA sequence: TGTGCCAGCAGTGTAGGTTCTAACTATGGCTACACCTTC.

CDR3 loop: CASSQGTGANSNQPQHF. In DNA form, the CDR3 reads TGCGCCAGCAGCCAAGGGACAGGGGCTAATTCCAATCAGCCCCAGCATTTT. The rearrangement joins TRBV4-3 to TRBJ1-5; 9 positions agree with TRBD1. The CDR3 covers 17 residues. The germline gives CDR1 LGHNA, CDR2 YSLEER. J lost 3 bases, V lost 1 base, and 7 bases had no gene match.